This TCR beta chain emerged from a study of blood T cell repertoires in COVID-19. About the study: Acute and convalescent COVID-19 samples came from the United States, Italy and Spain. From T cells, B-cell-depleted T cells, or PBMCs came the material, which was cDNA or gDNA.

V trimming: 6 bases; J trimming: 6 bases; junction bases outside the gene matches: 7. CDR1 and CDR2 (germline): MDHEN, SYDVKM. The CDR3 runs to 13 residues. As processed by the authors: Amplified reference gene primers provided the basis for estimating nucleated cell counts. Data came from immunoSEQ multiplex PCR; TCRdb stores just in-frame clones and leaves some out. Clone size and V and J calls were adopted from that table, with D and trimming inferred from the DNA. This table has about 130,000 clones, roughly 80% appearing once. Input material: peripheral blood. The genes are TRBV28 and TRBJ2-7; 8 bases fit TRBD2. The source is a man aged 60 to 69 who had recovered from COVID-19. The CDR3: CASSSGTRGEQYF. In nucleotides, the CDR3 is TGTGCCAGCAGCTCCGGGACTAGAGGCGAGCAGTACTTC.